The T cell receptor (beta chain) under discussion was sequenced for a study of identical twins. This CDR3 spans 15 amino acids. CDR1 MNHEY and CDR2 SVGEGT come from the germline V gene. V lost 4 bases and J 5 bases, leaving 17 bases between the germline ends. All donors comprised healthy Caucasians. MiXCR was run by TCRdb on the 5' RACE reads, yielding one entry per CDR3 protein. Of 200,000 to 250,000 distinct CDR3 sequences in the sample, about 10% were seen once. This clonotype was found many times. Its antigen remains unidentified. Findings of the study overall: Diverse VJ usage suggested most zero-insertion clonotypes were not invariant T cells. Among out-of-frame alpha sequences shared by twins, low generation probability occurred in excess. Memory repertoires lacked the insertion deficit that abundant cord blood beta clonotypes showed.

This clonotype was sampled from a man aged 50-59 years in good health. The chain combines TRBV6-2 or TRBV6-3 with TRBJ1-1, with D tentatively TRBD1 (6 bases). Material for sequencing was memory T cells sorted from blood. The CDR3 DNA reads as TGTGCCAGCAGTTTAAGCGGGGGGCGAAGGACTGAAGCTTTCTTT. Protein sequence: CASSLSGGRRTEAFF.